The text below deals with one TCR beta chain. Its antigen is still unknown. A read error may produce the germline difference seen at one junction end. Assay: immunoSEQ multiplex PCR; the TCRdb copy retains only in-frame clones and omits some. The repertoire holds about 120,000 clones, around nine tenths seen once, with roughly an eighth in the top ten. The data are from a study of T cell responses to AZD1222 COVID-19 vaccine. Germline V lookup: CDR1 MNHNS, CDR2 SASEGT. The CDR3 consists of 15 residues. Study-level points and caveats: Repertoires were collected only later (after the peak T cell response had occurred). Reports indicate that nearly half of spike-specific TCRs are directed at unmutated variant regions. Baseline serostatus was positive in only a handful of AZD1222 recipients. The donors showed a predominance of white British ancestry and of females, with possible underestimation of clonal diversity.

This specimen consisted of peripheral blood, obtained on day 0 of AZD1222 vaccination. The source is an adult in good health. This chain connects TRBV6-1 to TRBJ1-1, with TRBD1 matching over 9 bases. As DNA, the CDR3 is TGTGCCAGCAGTGAAAGGGGGACAGGGACCGTTGGGTTCAACTTT. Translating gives CASSERGTGTVGFNF.